This TCR beta chain was profiled in a study of PD-1 blockade in classical Hodgkin lymphoma. Study summary: Patients received nivolumab 3 mg/kg intravenously every 2 weeks.

No patient escaped relapse after autologous stem cell transplantation, and brentuximab vedotin exposure varied. The table lists this clone with a count of one. Its antigen is unidentified. Study-wide results and limits: Possible causes of repertoire differences, disease activity or prior therapy, remain undefined. Newly diagnosed patients had diversity similar to the baseline diversity of complete responders. It was reported that newly diagnosed patients had less baseline TCR diversity than healthy donors.

Data came from immunoSEQ multiplex PCR; TCRdb stores just in-frame clones and leaves some out. The sample holds approximately 43,000 clones; about 85% are singletons and the top ten take just over 5.5%. Trimming stripped 6 bases from V and 0 bases from J, with 9 bases between. The germline gives CDR1 MNHEY, CDR2 SVGAGI. The CDR3 extends over 14 amino acids. Sample: peripheral blood mononuclear cells (PBMCs), taken before the second cycle of nivolumab. The chain employs TRBV6-5 and TRBJ1-3; no clear D gene. This receptor was taken from a human donor with classical Hodgkin lymphoma. The CDR3 sequence is CASSQQYSGNTIYF. CDR3 sequence (DNA): TGTGCCAGCAGCCAACAGTACTCTGGAAACACCATATATTTT.